This TCR beta chain was sequenced for a study of early T cells in non-severe SARS-CoV-2 infection. Whole-study context: Unsorted whole-blood RNA was sequenced in bulk, leaving chains unpaired.

This clonotype was found many times. Its target is unknown. From germline, CDR1 is MDHEN and CDR2 SYDVKM. V was shortened by 1 base and J by 10 bases, with 13 bases between the two germline ends. The CDR3 is 13 residues long. Each single cDNA molecule received a unique molecular identifier. TCRdb re-derived calls from the 5' RACE reads in MiXCR, one entry per CDR3 protein. The data contain 25,000 to 30,000 distinct CDR3 sequences, about 5% of them singletons. Study-wide results and limits: Comparison of clonotypes with VDJdb favored anti-spike CD8 responses while missing private and CD4 specificities.

The sequence was obtained from an adult who was a healthcare worker with PCR-confirmed SARS-CoV-2 infection or an uninfected control (not recorded which). The J gene is TRBJ1-1, the V gene TRBV28; D is undetermined. The sequencing input was whole blood. The CDR3 loop is CASSLYQVGRAFF. The CDR3 DNA is TGTGCCAGCAGTTTATACCAGGTCGGGCGAGCTTTCTTT.